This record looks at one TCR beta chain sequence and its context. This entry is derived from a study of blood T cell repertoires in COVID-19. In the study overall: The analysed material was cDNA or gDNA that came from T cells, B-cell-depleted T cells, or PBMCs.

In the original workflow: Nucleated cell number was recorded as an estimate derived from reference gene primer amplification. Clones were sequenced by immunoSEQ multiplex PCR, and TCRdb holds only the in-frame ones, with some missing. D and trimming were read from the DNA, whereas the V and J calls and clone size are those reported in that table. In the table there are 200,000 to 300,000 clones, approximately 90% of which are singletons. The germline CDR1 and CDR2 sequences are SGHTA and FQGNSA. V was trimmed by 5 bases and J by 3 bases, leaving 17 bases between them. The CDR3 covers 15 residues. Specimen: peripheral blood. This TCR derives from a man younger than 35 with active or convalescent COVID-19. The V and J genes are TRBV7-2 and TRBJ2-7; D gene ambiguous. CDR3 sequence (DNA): TGTGCCAGCAGCAGCCTGTCGGGTTCCGGCTACGAGCAGTACTTC. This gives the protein CASSSLSGSGYEQYF.